Sequencing of this T cell receptor beta chain was carried out in a study of blood T cells in healthy people across ages. With respect to this clonotype: Its antigen is currently unknown.

CDR1 and CDR2 from the germline V gene are ENHRY and SYGVKD. The V end lost 11 bases, the J end lost 1 base, and 15 bases lay between the germline ends. The CDR3 is made up of 13 amino acids. Study-wide findings and caveats: The CMV status of each donor remained undetermined, and this could have confounded shifts in expanded clonotypes.

Through a sample-barcoded 5' primer and a J-beta primer mix, a second PCR was run for roughly 6 to 11 cycles. The template-switch adaptor, which had 12 random nucleotides, put a tag on each cDNA molecule. Using its own MiXCR run on the 5' RACE reads, TCRdb lists one record per CDR3 protein. Of about 1.4 million distinct CDR3 sequences in the sample, 59% were seen once. Sequences were obtained from blood. The clonotype comes from a man aged 18 to 29 in good health. The chain uses TRBV10-3 and TRBJ2-7; a weak D match, TRBD1 (5 bases). This chain's CDR3 is CAFSERGSYEQYF. DNA of the CDR3: TGTGCCTTCTCGGAAAGGGGTTCCTACGAGCAGTACTTC.